A single sample is the source of the 21 T cell receptor beta chains below, sequenced in a study of PD-1 blockade in mismatch repair-deficient tumors. TCRdb keeps only in-frame clones here, not all; method: immunoSEQ multiplex PCR. Among nearly 25,000 clones, more than 80% were seen once, and the ten largest hold over 20%. Sequencing was performed on peripheral blood, taken 12 weeks after starting pembrolizumab. The source is an adult with mismatch repair-deficient cancer.

This clone was seen once. V gene TRBV5-1 combines with J gene TRBJ2-3; 7 bases agree with TRBD1. Germline V lookup: CDR1 SGHRS, CDR2 YFSETQ. There are 14 residues in the CDR3. Trimming took 2 bases from V and 4 from J; bases not matched to a gene: 4. The CDR3 protein is CASSFTTGADTQYF. For the CDR3, the DNA is TGCGCCAGCAGCTTTACCACAGGGGCAGATACGCAGTATTTT.

CDR3 sequence: CASSLSGLAKNIQYF. In DNA, the CDR3 is TGCGCCAGCAGCTTAAGCGGTTTAGCCAAAAACATTCAGTACTTC. The chain links TRBV5-1 to TRBJ2-4; maybe TRBD2 (5 bases). Looked up from germline, CDR1 is SGHRS and CDR2 is YFSETQ. V was trimmed by 2 bases and J by 0 bases, leaving 9 bases between them. This CDR3 contains 15 residues.

CDR3 protein: CASSLGGTGFGNTIYF. In DNA, the CDR3 is TGTGCCAGCAGCTTGGGCGGGACAGGGTTTGGAAACACCATATATTTT. The chain employs TRBV5-6 and TRBJ1-3; 9 bases line up with TRBD1. Losses at the gene ends were 0 bases for V and 3 bases for J; bases not matched to a gene: 4. This CDR3 spans 16 amino acids. Germline CDR1 SGHDT, CDR2 YYEEEE.

J is TRBJ2-7 and V is TRBV6-5; 14 nucleotides align to TRBD2. J gave up 7 bases and V 6 bases, and 8 bases lay outside the gene matches. Germline-derived CDR1 and CDR2 are MNHEY and SVGAGI. This CDR3 is 15 amino acids long. Written as DNA, the CDR3 is TGTGCCAGCAGCCCCCGACTAGCGGGAGGGCCTGAGCAGTACTTC. It encodes CASSPRLAGGPEQYF.

The gene calls are TRBV2 and TRBJ2-5, with D perhaps TRBD1 or TRBD2 (5 bases each). From germline, CDR1 is SNHLY and CDR2 FYNNEI. Trimming cost V 1 base and J 3 bases, with 9 bases left between them. This CDR3 has 14 amino acids. The CDR3 here is CASSEVLGEETQYF. The CDR3 DNA sequence: TGTGCCAGCAGTGAAGTTTTGGGGGAAGAGACCCAGTACTTC.

This chain uses TRBV4-1 with TRBJ2-3; TRBD1 matches at 9 bases. CDR1 and CDR2 from the germline V gene are MGHRA and YSYEKL. This CDR3 region has 17 residues. V gave up 1 base and J gave up 1 base; unmatched junction bases: 6. DNA for the CDR3: TGCGCCAGCAGCCAAGTCTCTGGGACAGGGCGCACAGATACGCAGTATTTT. Amino acid sequence: CASSQVSGTGRTDTQYF.

The rearrangement links TRBV11-2 to TRBJ2-7; TRBD2 matches 9 bases. The CDR3 loop spans 16 amino acids. Germline CDR1 is SGHAT and CDR2 is FQNNGV. The junction had 8 bases not matched to a gene; V was cut back by 1 base and J by 4 bases. The CDR3 loop is CASSLVGAGGMYEQYF. CDR3 bases: TGTGCCAGCAGCTTAGTTGGGGCGGGAGGGATGTACGAGCAGTACTTC.

V and J are TRBV11-2 and TRBJ2-7, with 7 bases aligning to TRBD2. Germline CDR1 reads SGHAT; CDR2 reads FQNNGV. Losses at the gene ends were 5 bases for V and 5 bases for J; bases not matched to a gene: 12. This CDR3 is 15 amino acids long. In DNA form, the CDR3 reads TGTGCCAGCAGCATTCAGCGGGGTCAGAGCCACGAGCAGTACTTC. Its translation is CASSIQRGQSHEQYF.

V is TRBV25-1 and J is TRBJ2-3; weak D call: TRBD2 (6 bases). Per germline, CDR1 MGHDK and CDR2 SYGVNS. The CDR3 covers 15 residues. Trimming pared 6 bases from V and 0 bases from J, leaving 13 bases between. The CDR3 sequence is CASRPQDYSTDTQYF. CDR3 in DNA: TGTGCCAGCAGGCCCCAGGACTATAGCACAGATACGCAGTATTTT.

This chain links TRBV6-5 with TRBJ2-3; D is possibly TRBD2 (6 bases). Trimming stripped 2 bases from V and 5 bases from J, with 14 bases between. The CDR3 is 15 residues long. Per germline, CDR1 MNHEY and CDR2 SVGAGI. CDR3 in amino acids: CASSYAGTARDTQYF. Written as DNA, the CDR3 is TGTGCCAGCAGTTACGCAGGGACTGCTAGAGATACGCAGTATTTT.

A few counts support this clone. The V and J genes are TRBV5-1 and TRBJ2-7; D gene ambiguous. The CDR3 consists of 13 residues. Between the trimmed V and J ends, which lost 4 bases and 4 bases, there was a span of 12 bases. Germline CDR1 reads SGHRS; CDR2 reads YFSETQ. The CDR3 sequence is CASSLGLEYEQYF. Here the CDR3 DNA reads TGCGCCAGCAGCCTAGGCCTTGAGTACGAGCAGTACTTC.

As DNA, the CDR3 is TGTGCCAGCAGCCAAGGACAACACACCGGGGAGCTGTTTTTT. Protein sequence: CASSQGQHTGELFF. This sequence joins TRBV5-4 and TRBJ2-2; a possible D gene is TRBD1 (5 bases). The CDR3 is 14 amino acids. Germline V gene sequence: CDR1 SGHNT, CDR2 YYREEE (reference sequence). The ends were cut back, 4 bases at V and 3 bases at J, with 10 bases in the middle.

This chain uses TRBV5-4 with TRBJ2-3; the match to TRBD2 covers 12 bases. J lost 1 base, V lost 5 bases, and 8 bases had no gene match. This CDR3 contains 17 residues. Germline V gene lookup returns CDR1 SGHNT and CDR2 YYREEE (reference sequence). CDR3 nucleotides: TGTGCCAGCAGTTCCGGAGGACTAGCGGGGCGCACAGATACGCAGTATTTT. This codes for CASSSGGLAGRTDTQYF.

The rearrangement links TRBV7-2 to TRBJ1-1, with D perhaps matching TRBD1 (5 bases). The CDR3 spans 18 residues. Germline V gene sequence: CDR1 SGHTA, CDR2 FQGNSA. V shed 0 bases and J shed 0 bases, with 17 bases lying between them. The CDR3 DNA is TGTGCCAGCAGCTTAGCTCTCCGGGGCAGACGCATGAACACTGAAGCTTTCTTT. Protein sequence: CASSLALRGRRMNTEAFF.

V gene TRBV13 combines with J gene TRBJ2-7; maybe TRBD2 (5 bases). Germline values: CDR1 PRHDT, CDR2 FYEKMQ (reference sequence). The V and J ends lost 4 bases and 0 bases respectively, with 16 bases between them. This CDR3 is built from 16 residues. The CDR3 coding sequence is TGTGCCAGCAGCTCCCACCTTGCGGGTTACTCCTACGAGCAGTACTTC. Translating gives CASSSHLAGYSYEQYF.

V usage is TRBV5-6 and J usage is TRBJ2-3; D may be TRBD2 (5 bases). The CDR3 is made up of 14 amino acids. V was shortened by 3 bases and J by 2 bases, with 10 bases between the two germline ends. Germline CDR1 SGHDT, CDR2 YYEEEE. CDR3 protein: CASSSYGDTDTQYF. CDR3 nucleotides: TGTGCCAGCAGCTCATACGGGGACACAGATACGCAGTATTTT. Full variable domain (outside the CDR3, taken from reference TRBV5-6 and TRBJ2-3): DAGVTQSPTHLIKTRGQQVTLRCSPKSGHDTVSWYQQALGQGPQFIFQYYEEEERQRGNFPDRFSGHQFPNYSSELNVNALLLGDSALYLCASSSYGDTDTQYFGPGTRLTVL.

This clone was found a few times. The V and J genes are TRBV19 and TRBJ2-2; 13 positions agree with TRBD2. From germline, CDR1 is LNHDA and CDR2 SQIVND (reference sequence). This CDR3 comprises 18 residues. Trimming removed 9 bases from V and 1 base from J; junction bases left unmatched: 11. CDR3 nucleotide sequence: TGTGCCAGCACTGGGGGCACTAGCGGGAGGGAGAACACCGGGGAGCTGTTTTTT. Its translation is CASTGGTSGRENTGELFF. Variable domain in full (rest from reference TRBV19 and TRBJ2-2): DGGITQSPKYLFRKEGQNVTLSCEQNLNHDAMYWYRQDPGQGLRLIYYSQIVNDFQKGDIAEGYSVSREKKESFPLTVTSAQKNPTAFYLCASTGGTSGRENTGELFFGEGSRLTVL.

This chain uses TRBV5-1 with TRBJ2-5, with 8 bases identical to TRBD1. CDR3 length equals 16 residues. Looked up from germline, CDR1 is SGHRS and CDR2 is YFSETQ. After removal of 3 bases from V and 8 bases from J, the junction contained 15 bases not matched to a gene. The CDR3 nucleotides read TGCGCCAGCAGCTCTGGGGACCCGACAGGGGTTGTTACCCAGTACTTC. This sequence encodes CASSSGDPTGVVTQYF.

The V and J genes are TRBV9 and TRBJ2-1; 7 nucleotides line up with TRBD1. The V gene's germline CDR1 is SGDLS and CDR2 YYNGEE. The CDR3 runs to 15 residues. The V segment lost 5 bases and the J segment 4 bases; nucleotides outside the gene matches: 9. CDR3 amino acids: CASSLRDSAYNEQFF. As DNA, the CDR3 is TGTGCCAGCAGTCTCCGGGACAGCGCGTACAATGAGCAGTTCTTC. Drawing the rest from reference TRBV9 and TRBJ2-1, the complete variable domain is DSGVTQTPKHLITATGQRVTLRCSPRSGDLSVYWYQQSLDQGLQFLIQYYNGEERAKGNILERFSAQQFPDLHSELNLSSLELGDSALYFCASSLRDSAYNEQFFGPGTRLTVL.

The chain carries TRBV5-6 and TRBJ2-7; D unclear. This CDR3 spans 14 amino acids. V lost 4 bases and J lost 3, with 14 bases in between. Germline-derived CDR1 and CDR2 are SGHDT and YYEEEE. CDR3 in amino acids: CASSPSGWGYEQYF. The DNA for the CDR3 is TGTGCCAGCAGCCCTAGTGGCTGGGGCTACGAGCAGTACTTC.

The gene calls are TRBV10-3 and TRBJ2-7, with TRBD2 matching 7 bases. This CDR3 has 15 residues. Trimming removed 0 bases from V and 6 bases from J; junction bases left unmatched: 8. The V gene's germline CDR1 is ENHRY and CDR2 SYGVKD. The CDR3: CAISESLWGGAEQYF. DNA for the CDR3: TGTGCCATCAGTGAGTCTCTGTGGGGAGGGGCCGAGCAGTACTTC.